What follows are 28 T cell receptor beta chains derived from one specimen sequenced in a study of T cells in Graves' hyperthyroidism and ophthalmopathy. Authors of the study amplified TCR beta CDR3 regions from RNA transcripts. The TCR CDR3 was amplified in a first-round RT-PCR using the HTBI primer set. Via MiXCR, TCRdb re-called the multiplex PCR reads, giving one row per CDR3 protein. The data show about 300,000 distinct CDR3 sequences, with about 13% seen just once and less than 8% held by the top ten. Sequencing input: blood. These receptors were obtained from a woman aged 40 to 50 with Graves' hyperthyroidism.

The chain joins TRBV4-2 to TRBJ2-3; 7 positions match TRBD1. The germline gives CDR1 LGHNA, CDR2 YNFKEQ. CDR3 length: 16 residues. V lost 4 bases, J lost 3 bases, and 10 bases stayed unmatched. The chain's CDR3 is CASSPGDRQGTDTQYF. In nucleotides, the CDR3 is TGTGCCAGCAGCCCAGGGGACAGACAGGGAACAGATACGCAGTATTTT.

This clonotype showed up many times. The rearrangement links TRBV12-3 or TRBV12-4 to TRBJ1-1; the D is unclear. The germline V and J ends were trimmed by 3 bases and 0 bases, with 8 bases remaining between them. There are 14 residues in the CDR3. Here the CDR3 DNA reads TGTGCCAGCAGTTTTCGCCTCATGAACACTGAAGCTTTCTTT. It yields the protein CASSFRLMNTEAFF.

The sample holds a few counts of this clonotype. Just one base apart from a much larger clone, this may be a read error. The rearrangement uses TRBV6-2 or TRBV6-3 and TRBJ2-2; D gene ambiguous. Between the trimmed V and J ends, which lost 6 bases and 2 bases, there was a span of 7 bases. The CDR3 extends over 13 amino acids. Per the germline V gene, CDR1 is MNHEY and CDR2 is SVGEGT. The CDR3 protein is CASRGSNTGELFF. As DNA, the CDR3 is TGTGCCAGCAGGGGCAGTAACACCGGGGAGCTGTTTTTT.

This clonotype has a count of ten or more. The rearrangement links TRBV30 to TRBJ1-6; 7 nucleotides match TRBD1. V trimming: 6 bases; J trimming: 9 bases; junction bases outside the gene matches: 8. The CDR3 runs to 13 residues. Germline lookup yields CDR1 GTSNPN and CDR2 SVGIG (reference sequence). In DNA, the CDR3 is TGTGCCTGTCGACAGGGTTTCACTTCACCCCTCCACTTT. It yields the protein CACRQGFTSPLHF. The whole variable domain, remainder taken from reference TRBV30 and TRBJ1-6, is SQTIHQWPATLVQPVGSPLSLECTVEGTSNPNLYWYRQAAGRGLQLLFYSVGIGQISSEVPQNLSASRPQDRQFILSSKKLLLSDSGFYLCACRQGFTSPLHFGNGTRLTVT.

This clonotype appeared many times. The chain links TRBV7-9 to TRBJ2-5; 9 nucleotides line up with TRBD2. J gave up 4 bases and V 5 bases, and 11 bases lay outside the gene matches. This CDR3 region has 16 residues. CDR1 is SEHNR and CDR2 is FQNEAQ in the germline V gene (reference sequence). The DNA of the CDR3 is TGTGCCAGCAGCCCAGCGGCGGGAGGGACCGGAGAGACCCAGTACTTC. It translates to CASSPAAGGTGETQYF.

This clonotype was found a few times. The rearrangement joins TRBV6-1 to TRBJ1-3; D may be TRBD1 (6 bases). The V end lost 6 bases, the J end lost 2 bases, and 20 bases lay between the germline ends. CDR3 length: 17 amino acids. CDR1 is MNHNS, CDR2 SASEGT, per germline. CDR3 protein: CASSDRGRGHPGNTIYF. For the CDR3, the DNA is TGTGCCAGCAGCGACAGAGGTCGGGGACACCCTGGAAACACCATATATTTT.

This clonotype was seen ten or more times. The chain carries TRBV7-9 and TRBJ1-4; D unresolved. CDR1 and CDR2 from the germline V gene are SEHNR and FQNEAQ (reference sequence). V lost 1 base and J lost 10, with 16 bases in between. This CDR3 spans 15 amino acids. The DNA of the CDR3 is TGTGCCAGCAGCTTAGAAGGGTCGGGAGCCGGAAAACTGTTTTTT. Translating it yields CASSLEGSGAGKLFF.

This clonotype was detected many times. The gene calls are TRBV12-3 or TRBV12-4 and TRBJ1-4; D uncertain. The CDR3 spans 14 residues. V gave up 6 bases and J gave up 0 bases, with 8 bases separating them. CDR3 sequence reads: CASRGEATNEKLFF. CDR3 DNA: TGTGCCAGCAGAGGAGAAGCAACTAATGAAAAACTGTTTTTT.

This clonotype was seen many times. The V gene is TRBV20-1, the J gene TRBJ2-3, with 8 bases matching TRBD1. Germline-derived CDR1 and CDR2 are DFQATT and SNEGSKA (reference sequence). Germline trimming cut 0 bases from V and 5 bases from J; bases unmatched to any gene: 7. The CDR3 extends over 15 amino acids. CDR3 amino acids: CSARDATGDRDTQYF. The CDR3 coding sequence is TGCAGTGCTAGAGATGCGACAGGGGATCGAGATACGCAGTATTTT.

This clonotype was detected ten times or more. The chain combines TRBV7-9 with TRBJ1-2; TRBD1 matches 8 bases. The CDR3 covers 15 residues. J lost 4 bases, V lost 0 bases, and 4 bases had no gene match. CDR1 SEHNR and CDR2 FQNEAQ come from the germline V gene (reference sequence). The CDR3 DNA is TGTGCCAGCAGCTTAGCGACAGGGGTTGGCTATGGCTACACCTTC. Encoded protein: CASSLATGVGYGYTF. The full variable domain, rest sourced from reference TRBV7-9 and TRBJ1-2, is DTGVSQNPRHKITKRGQNVTFRCDPISEHNRLYWYRQTLGQGPEFLTYFQNEAQLEKSRLLSDRFSAERPKGSFSTLEIQRTEQGDSAMYLCASSLATGVGYGYTFGSGTRLTVV.

This clonotype was picked up many times. This chain's CDR3 is CASSLVQGINSPLHF. The CDR3 nucleotides read TGTGCCAGCAGCTTGGTGCAGGGGATTAATTCACCCCTCCACTTT. The chain uses TRBV11-2 and TRBJ1-6; D may be TRBD1 (6 bases). V lost 3 bases to trimming and J lost 6 bases, with 12 bases between them. The CDR3 totals 15 residues. From germline, CDR1 is SGHAT and CDR2 FQNNGV.

J is TRBJ2-2 and V is TRBV4-2, with 12 nucleotides matching TRBD1. The CDR3 is made up of 17 amino acids. Losses at the gene ends were 3 bases for V and 6 bases for J; bases not matched to a gene: 8. Looked up from germline, CDR1 is LGHNA and CDR2 is YNFKEQ. The chain's CDR3 is CASSQGQGAIRAGELFF. The CDR3 DNA reads as TGTGCCAGCAGCCAGGGACAGGGGGCGATAAGGGCCGGGGAGCTGTTTTTT.

This clonotype was counted many times. V is TRBV7-2 and J is TRBJ2-1; D not resolved. The germline CDR1 and CDR2 sequences are SGHTA and FQGNSA. Trimming shortened V by 3 bases and J by 6 bases, and 21 bases separated the two germline ends. The CDR3 has 17 residues. The CDR3, as DNA: TGTGCCAGCAGCTTGCCCTTAGGGCTGCAAGGCGGCAATGAGCAGTTCTTC. Protein product: CASSLPLGLQGGNEQFF.

V usage is TRBV5-1 and J usage is TRBJ2-5; 7 bases map to TRBD2. Germline CDR1 is SGHRS and CDR2 is YFSETQ. The CDR3 covers 16 residues. V shed 2 bases, J shed 5 bases, and the junction held 12 bases outside the gene matches. The CDR3 here is CASSLGGAGARETQYF. CDR3 DNA: TGCGCCAGCAGCTTAGGAGGGGCGGGAGCAAGGGAGACCCAGTACTTC.

This clonotype was observed a handful of times. This chain uses TRBV11-3 with TRBJ2-2, with 9 nucleotides matching TRBD1. Germline V CDR1 and CDR2: SGHNT, YENEEA. After removal of 4 bases from V and 4 bases from J, the junction contained 4 bases not matched to a gene. This CDR3 has 15 amino acids. CDR3 nucleotide sequence: TGTGCCAGCAGCTCCGGGACAGGGACCACCGGGGAGCTGTTTTTT. Amino acids: CASSSGTGTTGELFF.

The CDR3 bases are TGTGCCAGCAGCCCTGACCGGGACTCTTACAATGAGCAGTTCTTC. Encoded protein: CASSPDRDSYNEQFF. This chain uses TRBV11-2 with TRBJ2-1; D is possibly TRBD2 (6 bases). CDR1 SGHAT and CDR2 FQNNGV come from the germline V gene. The CDR3 is made up of 15 amino acids. V lost 5 bases, J lost 4 bases, and 15 bases lay in between.

This clonotype was recorded at least ten times. The rearrangement joins TRBV5-1 to TRBJ1-4; D call uncertain. With 4 bases removed from V and 0 bases from J, the gap between germline ends came to 13 bases. Germline CDR1 SGHRS, CDR2 YFSETQ. The CDR3 covers 16 residues. The CDR3 loop reads CASSERSFATNEKLFF. Here the CDR3 DNA reads TGCGCCAGCAGCGAAAGATCCTTTGCAACTAATGAAAAACTGTTTTTT.

This clonotype was picked up many times. V usage is TRBV24-1 and J usage is TRBJ2-1; D is possibly TRBD2 (6 bases). The V gene lost 4 bases and the J gene lost 0 bases, with 12 bases spanning the gap. The CDR3 contains 16 residues. Germline-derived CDR1 and CDR2 are KGHDR and SFDVKD. The CDR3 loop is CATSDKSGRSYNEQFF. The DNA of the CDR3 is TGTGCCACCAGTGACAAGAGCGGGCGCTCCTACAATGAGCAGTTCTTC.

This sequence joins TRBV9 and TRBJ2-7; 7 bases map to TRBD2. Germline loops: CDR1 SGDLS, CDR2 YYNGEE. Trimming at V came to 4 bases and at J to 2 bases, leaving 12 bases not matched to a gene. The length of the CDR3 is 16 residues. CDR3 in amino acids: CASSISSGAGTYEQYF. The CDR3 nucleotides are TGTGCCAGCAGCATCTCCTCCGGAGCGGGAACCTACGAGCAGTACTTC. The full variable domain, in which reference TRBV9 and TRBJ2-7 provide the parts outside the CDR3, is DSGVTQTPKHLITATGQRVTLRCSPRSGDLSVYWYQQSLDQGLQFLIQYYNGEERAKGNILERFSAQQFPDLHSELNLSSLELGDSALYFCASSISSGAGTYEQYFGPGTRLTVT.

The table lists this clonotype with many counts. The chain uses TRBV19 and TRBJ2-7, with D tentatively TRBD1 (5 bases). Deletions cut 4 bases from V and 4 bases from J, with 8 bases between. From germline, CDR1 is LNHDA and CDR2 SQIVND (reference sequence). The CDR3 length is 12 residues. The CDR3, as DNA: TGTGCCAGTAGTAATCAGGGATACGAGCAGTACTTC. Its protein product is CASSNQGYEQYF. Looking up the rest from reference TRBV19 and TRBJ2-7 gives the full variable domain: DGGITQSPKYLFRKEGQNVTLSCEQNLNHDAMYWYRQDPGQGLRLIYYSQIVNDFQKGDIAEGYSVSREKKESFPLTVTSAQKNPTAFYLCASSNQGYEQYFGPGTRLTVT.

The V and J genes are TRBV14 and TRBJ2-7; TRBD1 or TRBD2 may be the D gene (5 bases each). The V gene's germline CDR1 is SGHDN and CDR2 FVKESK. Trimming pared 6 bases from V and 0 bases from J, leaving 15 bases between. The CDR3 has 15 residues. CDR3 bases: TGTGCCAGCAGGAGGGGACCCCGGGACTCCTACGAGCAGTACTTC. The encoded protein is CASRRGPRDSYEQYF.

This clonotype was detected ten times or more. This chain links TRBV28 with TRBJ2-6; a possible D gene is TRBD2 (6 bases). CDR1 and CDR2 (germline): MDHEN, SYDVKM. V was clipped by 4 bases and J by 4 bases, with 17 bases between them. The CDR3 is made up of 17 amino acids. CDR3 protein: CASSWGGEGWGANVLTF. The CDR3 DNA is TGTGCCAGCAGTTGGGGCGGGGAAGGATGGGGGGCCAACGTCCTGACTTTC.

This clonotype was counted many times. V usage is TRBV6-2 or TRBV6-3 and J usage is TRBJ1-1; possibly TRBD1 for D (5 bases). Germline V gene lookup returns CDR1 MNHEY and CDR2 SVGEGT. This CDR3 region has 16 residues. Trimming took off 6 bases at V and 1 base at J, with 18 bases between the two ends. The CDR3 sequence is CASRSQGGVGNTEAFF. The CDR3 DNA is TGTGCCAGCAGATCGCAGGGCGGGGTAGGGAACACTGAAGCTTTCTTT.

This clonotype was counted many times. The chain links TRBV20-1 to TRBJ2-3; a weak D match, TRBD2 (5 bases). Germline V gives CDR1 DFQATT, CDR2 SNEGSKA (reference sequence). This CDR3 contains 14 residues. Deletions cut 3 bases from V and 2 bases from J, with 12 bases between. The CDR3 DNA reads TGCAGTGCTAGGAGAGCGGAGTTCACAGATACGCAGTATTTT. It is translated as CSARRAEFTDTQYF.

This clonotype came up many times. This CDR3 is CASSEASLGTEAFF. CDR3 DNA: TGTGCCAGCAGTGAAGCGTCCCTCGGCACTGAAGCTTTCTTT. The V call is TRBV2, the J call TRBJ1-1; no reliable D call. The CDR3 totals 14 residues. From germline, CDR1 is SNHLY and CDR2 FYNNEI. V was pared by 0 bases and J by 4 bases, with 9 bases between. Full variable domain (outside the CDR3, taken from reference TRBV2 and TRBJ1-1): EPEVTQTPSHQVTQMGQEVILRCVPISNHLYFYWYRQILGQKVEFLVSFYNNEISEKSEIFDDQFSVERPDGSNFTLKIRSTKLEDSAMYFCASSEASLGTEAFFGQGTRLTVV.

This clonotype was seen repeatedly, ten times or more. The chain has TRBV7-9 and TRBJ2-7, with 11 bases matching TRBD2. V shed 4 bases, J shed 2 bases, and the junction held 10 bases outside the gene matches. This CDR3 comprises 17 residues. CDR1 is SEHNR and CDR2 is FQNEAQ in the germline V gene (reference sequence). In DNA, the CDR3 is TGTGCCAGCAGCTCGGGCTCCGGGACTAGCGGCGCCTACGAGCAGTACTTC. As protein: CASSSGSGTSGAYEQYF.

The table lists this clonotype with many counts. J is TRBJ2-7 and V is TRBV7-2; 8 bases agree with TRBD2. V trimming: 4 bases; J trimming: 3 bases; junction bases outside the gene matches: 8. CDR1 is SGHTA, CDR2 FQGNSA, per germline. This CDR3 is 15 amino acids long. The CDR3 DNA reads TGTGCCAGCAGCTGGCTAGCGGGTTCACTCTACGAGCAGTACTTC. Translated: CASSWLAGSLYEQYF.

This clonotype was seen only a few times. The V call is TRBV19, the J call TRBJ2-1, with 10 bases identical to TRBD2. Trimming took 10 bases from V and 0 from J; bases not matched to a gene: 0. The CDR3 covers 13 residues. Looked up from germline, CDR1 is LNHDA and CDR2 is SQIVND (reference sequence). CDR3 in DNA: TGTGCCACTAGCGGGAGCTCCTACAATGAGCAGTTCTTC. It is translated as CATSGSSYNEQFF.